A selection of T cell receptor beta chains follows, all from one sample in a study of cytomegalovirus exposure and HLA in healthy donors. Libraries were prepared by immunoSEQ multiplex PCR; TCRdb keeps only in-frame clonotypes and omits some of them. The sample has approximately 130,000 clones; approximately 85% are singletons. The sample consisted of PBMCs. The receptors stem from a woman in her twenties or thirties in good health and CMV-seropositive. Both conserved end residues are part of each CDR3. Each record gives: clone size, J gene, D gene, V gene, CDR3 DNA, CDR3 protein. The D gene is left open where the match is weak. Size is stated for part of the rows, as once, few or many counts, or as a class when the clone is expanded.

>-|TRBJ1-3|-|TRBV14
TGTGCCAGCAGCCAAGGGCGCCGGGGGGGCTCTGGAAACACCATATATTTT
CASSQGRRGGSGNTIYF
>-|TRBJ2-6|-|TRBV5-1
TGCGCCAGCAGCTTGCGAAGGGGGGGAGGGGCTGGGGCCAACGTCCTGACTTTC
CASSLRRGGGAGANVLTF
>-|TRBJ1-3|-|TRBV13
TGTGCCAGCAGCTTAGGTGAAGTTGGCAGGGATGGAAACACCATATATTTT
CASSLGEVGRDGNTIYF
>-|TRBJ2-1|-|TRBV6-4
TGTGCCAGCAGTGACTCGATCGGGGATGAGCAGTTCTTC
CASSDSIGDEQFF
>-|TRBJ2-7|TRBD2|TRBV6-5
TGTGCCAGCTGCCTGACTAGCGGGTACTACGAGCAGTACTTC
CASCLTSGYYEQYF
>-|TRBJ2-7|TRBD1|TRBV19
TGTGCCAGTAACCCAGGGACAGGGTCCCACTACGAGCAGTACTTC
CASNPGTGSHYEQYF
>-|TRBJ2-3|TRBD2|TRBV7-2
TGTGCCAGCAGCTTAGTAGCGGGAGTAACGGATACGCAGTATTTT
CASSLVAGVTDTQYF
>-|TRBJ2-2|-|TRBV7-9
TGTGCCAGCAGCGCTGTGGGGACGGGGGAATACACCGGGGAGCTGTTTTTT
CASSAVGTGEYTGELFF
>once|TRBJ2-7|-|TRBV11-2
TGTGCCAGCAGCCCCCCCCCAGGAACGTCCGAGCAGTACTTC
CASSPPPGTSEQYF
>-|TRBJ2-2|TRBD2|TRBV7-9
TGTGCCAGCAGCTTAATGAGCGGGAGAGGAGACGGGGAGCTGTTTTTT
CASSLMSGRGDGELFF
>-|TRBJ2-2|-|TRBV18
TGTGCCAGCTCACCCCCTCGAGGCGAGGGGGCCGGGGAGCTGTTTTTT
CASSPPRGEGAGELFF
>few|TRBJ2-3|-|TRBV9
TGTGCCAGCAGCTACCAACCCCGGGATACGCAGTATTTT
CASSYQPRDTQYF
>-|TRBJ2-3|-|TRBV27
TGTGCCAGCAGTCGACTAGAGGCAGATACGCAGTATTTT
CASSRLEADTQYF
>-|TRBJ1-2|-|TRBV6-1
TGTGCCACCTTGGAGGGCTTGGGCTACACCTTC
CATLEGLGYTF
>once|TRBJ2-1|TRBD2|TRBV9
TGTGCCAGCAGCTCTAGCGGGAGCTCCTACAATGAGCAGTTCTTC
CASSSSGSSYNEQFF
>-|TRBJ1-2|-|TRBV29-1
TGCAGCGTTGAAGGAGACCAGACTCTCTATGGCTACACCTTC
CSVEGDQTLYGYTF
>-|TRBJ1-1|-|TRBV28
TGTGCCAGCAGTTTACCTCACAATGAAGCTTTCTTT
CASSLPHNEAFF
>-|TRBJ1-3|TRBD1|TRBV6-5
TGTGCCAGCAGTTCGGAGGGGGCCTTCTCTGGAAACACCATATATTTT
CASSSEGAFSGNTIYF
>-|TRBJ1-5|-|TRBV5-1
TGCGCCAGCAGCTTGGATAGACAGATTAGCAATCAGCCCCAGCATTTT
CASSLDRQISNQPQHF
>few|TRBJ1-5|TRBD1|TRBV28
TGTGCCAGCAGTTTTTCCACAGGGGGCAATCAGCCCCAGCATTTT
CASSFSTGGNQPQHF
>-|TRBJ1-2|-|TRBV28
TGTGCCAGCAGTTTAGGGGGGTGTGGCTACACCTTC
CASSLGGCGYTF
>-|TRBJ1-2|-|TRBV15
TGTGCCACCAGCACTATAGGAGGGACCTATGGCTACACCTTC
CATSTIGGTYGYTF
>-|TRBJ1-1|-|TRBV28
TGTGCCAGCAGTTTATTTTGGCAGGGTAACGCTGAAGCTTTCTTT
CASSLFWQGNAEAFF
>-|TRBJ2-1|-|TRBV9
TGTGCCAGCAGCGTTGGGCAGGTCCCCAATGAGCAGTTCTTC
CASSVGQVPNEQFF
>-|TRBJ2-7|-|TRBV27
TGTGCCAGCAGCCTTACAACAGGGAGCTCCTACGAGCAGTACTTC
CASSLTTGSSYEQYF
>-|TRBJ2-2|TRBD2|TRBV18
TGTGCCAGCTCACCGGAGCGGGAGAGCACCGGGGAGCTGTTTTTT
CASSPERESTGELFF